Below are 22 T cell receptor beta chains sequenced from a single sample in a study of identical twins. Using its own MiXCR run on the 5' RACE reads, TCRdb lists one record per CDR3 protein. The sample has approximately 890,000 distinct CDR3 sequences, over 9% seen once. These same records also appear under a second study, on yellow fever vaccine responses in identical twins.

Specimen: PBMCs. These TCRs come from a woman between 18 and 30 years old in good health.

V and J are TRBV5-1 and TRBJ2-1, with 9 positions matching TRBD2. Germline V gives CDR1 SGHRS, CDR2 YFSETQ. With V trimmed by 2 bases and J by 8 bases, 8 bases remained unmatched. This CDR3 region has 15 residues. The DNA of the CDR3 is TGCGCCAGCAGCTTTGGTTTAGCGGGAGTTTATGAGCAGTTCTTC. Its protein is CASSFGLAGVYEQFF.

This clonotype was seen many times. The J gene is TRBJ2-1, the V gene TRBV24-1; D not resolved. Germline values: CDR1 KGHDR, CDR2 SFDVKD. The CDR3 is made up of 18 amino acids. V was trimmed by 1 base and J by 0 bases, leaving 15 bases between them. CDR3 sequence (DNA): TGTGCCACCAGTGATTTCACGGTCCAGCTCTCCTCCTACAATGAGCAGTTCTTC. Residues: CATSDFTVQLSSYNEQFF.

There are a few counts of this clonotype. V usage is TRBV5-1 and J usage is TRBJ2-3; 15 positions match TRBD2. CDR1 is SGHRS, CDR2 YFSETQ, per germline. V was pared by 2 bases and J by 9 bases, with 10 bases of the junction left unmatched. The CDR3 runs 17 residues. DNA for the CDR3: TGCGCCAGCAGCTTAGTGCTTTTGGGACTAGCGGGAGGCACGCAGTATTTT. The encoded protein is CASSLVLLGLAGGTQYF. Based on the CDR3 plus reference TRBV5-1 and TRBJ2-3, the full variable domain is KAGVTQTPRYLIKTRGQQVTLSCSPISGHRSVSWYQQTPGQGLQFLFEYFSETQRNKGNFPGRFSGRQFSNSRSEMNVSTLELGDSALYLCASSLVLLGLAGGTQYFGPGTRLTVL.

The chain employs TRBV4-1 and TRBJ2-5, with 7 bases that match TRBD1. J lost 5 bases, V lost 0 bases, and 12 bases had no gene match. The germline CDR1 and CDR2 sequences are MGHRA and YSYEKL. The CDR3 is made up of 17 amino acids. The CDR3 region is CASSQEIGQAKRETQYF. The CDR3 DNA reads TGCGCCAGCAGCCAAGAAATTGGACAGGCCAAGAGGGAGACCCAGTACTTC.

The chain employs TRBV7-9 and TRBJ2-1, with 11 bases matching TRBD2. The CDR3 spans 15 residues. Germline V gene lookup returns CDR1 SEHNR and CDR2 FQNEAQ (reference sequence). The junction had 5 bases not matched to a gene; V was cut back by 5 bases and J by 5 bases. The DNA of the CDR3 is TGTGCCAGCAGCCCTAGCGGGAGGCTAGACAATGAGCAGTTCTTC. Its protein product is CASSPSGRLDNEQFF.

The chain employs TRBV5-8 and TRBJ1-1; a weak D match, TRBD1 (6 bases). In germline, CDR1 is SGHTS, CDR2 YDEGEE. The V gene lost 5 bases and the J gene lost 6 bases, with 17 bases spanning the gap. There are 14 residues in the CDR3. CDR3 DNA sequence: TGTGCCAGCAGACGAACCAACAGGGTAGCTGAAGCTTTCTTT. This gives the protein CASRRTNRVAEAFF. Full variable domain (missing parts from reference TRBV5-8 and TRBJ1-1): EAGVTQSPTHLIKTRGQQATLRCSPISGHTSVYWYQQALGLGLQFLLWYDEGEERNRGNFPPRFSGRQFPNYSSELNVNALELEDSALYLCASRRTNRVAEAFFGQGTRLTVV.

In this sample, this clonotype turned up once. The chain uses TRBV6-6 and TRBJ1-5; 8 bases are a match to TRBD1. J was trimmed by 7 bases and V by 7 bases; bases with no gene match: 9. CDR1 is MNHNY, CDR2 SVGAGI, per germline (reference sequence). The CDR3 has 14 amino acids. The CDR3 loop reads CASTFGQGWQPQHF. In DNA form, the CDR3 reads TGTGCCAGCACCTTTGGACAGGGATGGCAGCCCCAGCATTTT.

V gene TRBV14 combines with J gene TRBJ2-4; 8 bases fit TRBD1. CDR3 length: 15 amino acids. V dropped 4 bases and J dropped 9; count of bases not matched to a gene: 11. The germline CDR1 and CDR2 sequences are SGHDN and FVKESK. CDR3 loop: CASSLRTGTGGIQYF. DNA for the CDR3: TGTGCCAGCAGCCTCCGGACAGGGACTGGAGGCATTCAGTACTTC.

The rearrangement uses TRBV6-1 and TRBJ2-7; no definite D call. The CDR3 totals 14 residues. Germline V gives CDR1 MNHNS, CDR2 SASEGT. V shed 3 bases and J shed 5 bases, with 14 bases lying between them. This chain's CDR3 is CASSESLGWDEQYV. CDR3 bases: TGTGCCAGCAGTGAGTCCTTGGGGTGGGACGAGCAGTACGTC.

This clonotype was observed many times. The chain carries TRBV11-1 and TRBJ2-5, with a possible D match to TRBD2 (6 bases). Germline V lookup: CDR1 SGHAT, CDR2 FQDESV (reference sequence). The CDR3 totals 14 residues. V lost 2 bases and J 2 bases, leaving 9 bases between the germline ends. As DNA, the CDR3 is TGTGCCAGCAGCTTACGACTAGGTCAAGAGACCCAGTACTTC. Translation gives CASSLRLGQETQYF.

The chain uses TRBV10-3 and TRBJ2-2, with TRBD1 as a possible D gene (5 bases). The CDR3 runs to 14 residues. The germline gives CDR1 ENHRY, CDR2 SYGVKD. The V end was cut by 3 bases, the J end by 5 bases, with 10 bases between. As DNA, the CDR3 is TGTGCCATCAGTGAAAGGGGTGGAACCGGGGAGCTGTTTTTT. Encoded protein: CAISERGGTGELFF.

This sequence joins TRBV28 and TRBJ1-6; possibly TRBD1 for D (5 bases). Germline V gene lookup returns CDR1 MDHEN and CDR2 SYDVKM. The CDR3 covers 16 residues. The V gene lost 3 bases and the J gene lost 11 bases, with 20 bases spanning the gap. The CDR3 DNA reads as TGTGCCAGCAGTTTCGCCGGGACGGTTATAATCCCACCCCTCCACTTT. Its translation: CASSFAGTVIIPPLHF. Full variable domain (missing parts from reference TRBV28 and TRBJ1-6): DVKVTQSSRYLVKRTGEKVFLECVQDMDHENMFWYRQDPGLGLRLIYFSYDVKMKEKGDIPEGYSVSREKKERFSLILESASTNQTSMYLCASSFAGTVIIPPLHFGNGTRLTVT.

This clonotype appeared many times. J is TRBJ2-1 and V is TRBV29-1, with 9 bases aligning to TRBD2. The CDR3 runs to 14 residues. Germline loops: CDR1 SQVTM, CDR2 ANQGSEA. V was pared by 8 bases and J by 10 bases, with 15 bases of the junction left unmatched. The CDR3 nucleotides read TGCAGCACCCGAGGGCTAGCGGGACACGAAGAGCAGTTCTTC. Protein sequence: CSTRGLAGHEEQFF.

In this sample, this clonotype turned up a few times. In DNA form, the CDR3 reads TGTGCCAGCAGCTTAGGTCCGGTGAACACTGAAGCTTTCTTT. Its protein is CASSLGPVNTEAFF. This chain joins TRBV11-2 and TRBJ1-1; D uncertain. Per the germline V gene, CDR1 is SGHAT and CDR2 is FQNNGV. CDR3 length equals 14 residues. Trimming took 1 base from V and 0 from J, leaving 6 bases between them.

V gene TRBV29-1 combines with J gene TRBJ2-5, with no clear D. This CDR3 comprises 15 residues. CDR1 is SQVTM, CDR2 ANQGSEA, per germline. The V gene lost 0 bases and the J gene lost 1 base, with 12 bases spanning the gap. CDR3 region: CSVEDPRQLQETQYF. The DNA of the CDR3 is TGCAGCGTTGAAGATCCAAGGCAGCTCCAAGAGACCCAGTACTTC.

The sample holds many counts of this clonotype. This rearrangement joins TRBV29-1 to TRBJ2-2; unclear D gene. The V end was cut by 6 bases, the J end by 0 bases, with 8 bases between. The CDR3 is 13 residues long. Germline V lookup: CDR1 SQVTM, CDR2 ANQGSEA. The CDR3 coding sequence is TGCAGCGTACAGCAGACGAACACCGGGGAGCTGTTTTTT. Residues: CSVQQTNTGELFF.

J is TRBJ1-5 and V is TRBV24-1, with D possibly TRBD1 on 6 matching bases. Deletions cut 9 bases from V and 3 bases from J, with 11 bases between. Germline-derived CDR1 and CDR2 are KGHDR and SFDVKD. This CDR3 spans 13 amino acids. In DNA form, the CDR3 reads TGTGCCACCGCGGGGGCAAACAATCAGCCCCAGCATTTT. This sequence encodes CATAGANNQPQHF.

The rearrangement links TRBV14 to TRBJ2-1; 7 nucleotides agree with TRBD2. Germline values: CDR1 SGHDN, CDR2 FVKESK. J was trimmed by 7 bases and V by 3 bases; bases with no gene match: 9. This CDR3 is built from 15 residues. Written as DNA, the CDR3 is TGTGCCAGCAGCCACTACGAGACTAGCTATAATGAGCAGTTCTTC. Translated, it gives CASSHYETSYNEQFF.

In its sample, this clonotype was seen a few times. Written as DNA, the CDR3 is TGTGCCAGCAGTAACGATAGGGGGCAAGAGCAGTTCTTC. It is translated as CASSNDRGQEQFF. V gene TRBV2 combines with J gene TRBJ2-1, with TRBD1 matching over 7 bases. J gave up 10 bases and V 5 bases, and 8 bases lay outside the gene matches. The CDR3 has 13 residues. Germline loops: CDR1 SNHLY, CDR2 FYNNEI.

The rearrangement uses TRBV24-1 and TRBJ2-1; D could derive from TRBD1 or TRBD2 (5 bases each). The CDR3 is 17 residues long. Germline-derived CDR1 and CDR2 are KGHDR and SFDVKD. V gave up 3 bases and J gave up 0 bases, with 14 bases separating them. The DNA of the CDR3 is TGTGCCACCAGTGATGGGGGATCACCAAGCTCCTACAATGAGCAGTTCTTC. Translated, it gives CATSDGGSPSSYNEQFF.

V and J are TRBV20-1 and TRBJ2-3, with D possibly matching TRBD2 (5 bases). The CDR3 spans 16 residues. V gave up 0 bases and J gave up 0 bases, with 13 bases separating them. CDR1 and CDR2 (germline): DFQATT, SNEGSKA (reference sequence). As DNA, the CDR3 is TGCAGTGCTAGAGATCCACGGGGTAGAAGCACAGATACGCAGTATTTT. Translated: CSARDPRGRSTDTQYF.

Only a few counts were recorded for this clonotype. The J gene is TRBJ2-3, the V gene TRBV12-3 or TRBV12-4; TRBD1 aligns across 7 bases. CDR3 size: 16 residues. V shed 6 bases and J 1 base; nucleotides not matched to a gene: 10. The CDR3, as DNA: TGTGCCAGCAGCCGAGCCGGGACAGCCGGCACAGATACGCAGTATTTT. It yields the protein CASSRAGTAGTDTQYF.